This T cell receptor (beta chain) emerged from a study of beta chain features in type 1 diabetes. The study, taken as a whole, reports: In these data, an HLA type influence on TCRB rearrangement remained unresolved. Among patients with Type 1 diabetes, TCRB CDR3s were moderately but significantly shorter in every one of the four CD4+ subsets.

Germline V gives CDR1 SGHTA, CDR2 FQGTGA. This CDR3 is 16 amino acids long. V lost 5 bases to trimming and J lost 6 bases, with 19 bases between them. There are a few counts of this clone. No antigen is known for it. Expressed TCRB transcripts were sequenced after all isolated RNA was converted to cDNA. Method: immunoSEQ multiplex PCR; TCRdb's copy keeps in-frame clones and lacks some. The table records approximately 170,000 clones, roughly 8% of them present only once. J is TRBJ2-2 and V is TRBV7-3; D may be TRBD1 (6 bases). The origin of this receptor is a woman in her forties with type 1 diabetes. The specimen was central memory CD4+ T cells from blood. This CDR3 is CASSPRDIGRPGELFF. Written as DNA, the CDR3 is TGTGCCAGCAGCCCCCGGGACATCGGGCGGCCCGGGGAGCTGTTTTTT. The full variable domain, its missing parts supplied by reference TRBV7-3 and TRBJ2-2, is GAGVSQTPSNKVTEKGKYVELRCDPISGHTALYWYRQSLGQGPEFLIYFQGTGAADDSGLPNDRFFAVRPEGSVSTLKIQRTERGDSAVYLCASSPRDIGRPGELFFGEGSRLTVL.